Following are 32 T cell receptor beta chains from one sample sequenced in a study of control samples from healthy donors and cancer patients. Using immunoSEQ multiplex PCR, the repertoire was profiled, and TCRdb retains in-frame clones only, with some absent. The top ten clones hold around 8.5% of a sample with 160,000 or so clones, over 85% of them seen once. Sequenced: blood. Receptors originate from a woman aged 40 to 49 in good health.

The chain uses TRBV9 and TRBJ2-2; TRBD2 matches 11 bases. V trimming: 0 bases; J trimming: 7 bases; junction bases outside the gene matches: 5. The length of the CDR3 is 16 residues. The germline V gene encodes CDR1 SGDLS and CDR2 YYNGEE. CDR3 in DNA: TGTGCCAGCAGCGTAGGAGTAGCGGGGGGGCTCGGGGAGCTGTTTTTT. Its translation: CASSVGVAGGLGELFF.

The rearrangement links TRBV7-2 to TRBJ2-4; 7 bases align to TRBD1. In germline, CDR1 is SGHTA, CDR2 FQGNSA. J was trimmed by 6 bases and V by 0 bases; bases with no gene match: 8. This CDR3 is built from 16 residues. The CDR3 here is CASSLASNPGGNIQYF. The CDR3, as DNA: TGTGCCAGCAGCTTAGCGTCCAACCCAGGGGGAAACATTCAGTACTTC.

This clone is a singleton in its sample. V usage is TRBV5-6 and J usage is TRBJ1-2; 9 nucleotides align to TRBD1. With 1 base clipped from V and 1 base from J, the junction kept 2 bases outside the gene matches. This CDR3 contains 15 residues. Germline V gives CDR1 SGHDT, CDR2 YYEEEE. The CDR3 spells CASSLRTGDNYGYTF. In nucleotides, the CDR3 is TGTGCCAGCAGCTTGCGGACAGGGGATAACTATGGCTACACCTTC.

Comments on this clone: An end of the junction differs from the germline gene, which may be a read error. The chain couples TRBV10-3 to TRBJ1-5; D is perhaps TRBD1 (5 bases). This CDR3 is built from 13 residues. Per germline, CDR1 ENHRY and CDR2 SYGVKD. DNA of the CDR3: TGCCCAGCCCAGCAGGGTTGCAATCAGCCCCAGCATTTT. Amino acid sequence: CPAQQGCNQPQHF.

This chain joins TRBV30 and TRBJ1-3; D is uncertain. Germline loops: CDR1 GTSNPN, CDR2 SVGIG (reference sequence). This CDR3 has 12 amino acids. V gave up 2 bases and J gave up 3 bases, with 5 bases separating them. Here the CDR3 reads CAWSNGGNTIYF. For the CDR3, the DNA is TGTGCCTGGAGTAACGGTGGAAACACCATATATTTT.

V gene TRBV6-6 combines with J gene TRBJ2-5, with 12 positions matching TRBD2. Looked up from germline, CDR1 is MNHNY and CDR2 is SVGAGI (reference sequence). V was clipped by 5 bases and J by 5 bases; unmatched bases: 15. The CDR3 is 18 amino acids. The CDR3 region has the DNA TGTGCCAGCAGTCGCTCCGGGACTAGCGGGTCCAGTCGTGAGACCCAGTACTTC. Its protein is CASSRSGTSGSSRETQYF.

V usage is TRBV6-5 and J usage is TRBJ2-7; possibly TRBD1 for D (6 bases). The germline gives CDR1 MNHEY, CDR2 SVGAGI. V lost 3 bases and J lost 7, with 19 bases in between. The CDR3 totals 15 residues. CDR3 amino acids: CASSYWRQGLREQYF. The DNA for the CDR3 is TGTGCCAGCAGTTATTGGAGGCAGGGGCTACGAGAGCAGTACTTC.

The genes are TRBV4-3 and TRBJ2-6; D is unclear. The CDR3 is 16 amino acids. The V gene's germline CDR1 is LGHNA and CDR2 YSLEER. V was pared by 8 bases and J by 2 bases, with 16 bases between. CDR3 DNA sequence: TGCGCCAGCTCCTTAAGATACCCCCCTGGGGCCAACGTCCTGACTTTC. This codes for CASSLRYPPGANVLTF.

In its sample, this clone was seen once. V usage is TRBV6-2 or TRBV6-3 and J usage is TRBJ1-5; TRBD1 agrees at 9 bases. The CDR3 totals 17 residues. Per germline, CDR1 MNHEY and CDR2 SVGEGT. J was trimmed by 2 bases and V by 0 bases; bases with no gene match: 5. The CDR3 DNA reads as TGTGCCAGCAGTTACTCTCGGGACAGGGTTGGCAATCAGCCCCAGCATTTT. It encodes CASSYSRDRVGNQPQHF.

The chain couples TRBV4-1 to TRBJ1-3, with TRBD1 matching over 9 bases. V shed 1 base, J shed 0 bases, and the junction held 7 bases outside the gene matches. This CDR3 comprises 18 residues. CDR1 and CDR2 (germline): MGHRA, YSYEKL. CDR3 nucleotide sequence: TGCGCCAGCAGCCAAGCGGGGGACAGGGTTAGCTCTGGAAACACCATATATTTT. Translating gives CASSQAGDRVSSGNTIYF.

The chain carries TRBV19 and TRBJ1-2; possible D gene TRBD1, 6 bases. V was trimmed by 6 bases and J by 4 bases, leaving 9 bases between them. CDR3 length: 12 amino acids. The V gene's germline CDR1 is LNHDA and CDR2 SQIVND (reference sequence). The CDR3 DNA reads TGTGCCAGTAGGGACAGACCCTATGGCTACACCTTC. This encodes CASRDRPYGYTF.

The J gene is TRBJ1-5, the V gene TRBV27; D ambiguous. Looked up from germline, CDR1 is MNHEY and CDR2 is SMNVEV (reference sequence). There are 13 residues in the CDR3. V lost 3 bases to trimming and J lost 2 bases, with 5 bases between them. In nucleotides, the CDR3 is TGTGCCAGCAGTTTCGTAGGCAATCAGCCCCAGCATTTT. Amino acid sequence: CASSFVGNQPQHF.

J is TRBJ2-6 and V is TRBV12-3 or TRBV12-4; D not certain. Trimming took 2 bases from V and 1 from J, leaving 0 bases between them. CDR3 length: 13 amino acids. The CDR3 coding sequence is TGTGCCAGCAGTTTATCTGGGGCCAACGTCCTGACTTTC. Its translation: CASSLSGANVLTF.

The chain joins TRBV24-1 to TRBJ1-2; 7 bases match TRBD1. The V segment lost 2 bases and the J segment 3 bases; nucleotides outside the gene matches: 14. Germline CDR1 is KGHDR and CDR2 is SFDVKD. The CDR3 runs to 18 residues. CDR3 residues: CATSDSPGQFLLDYGYTF. CDR3 bases: TGTGCCACCAGTGATTCTCCGGGACAGTTCCTATTAGACTATGGCTACACCTTC.

The CDR3 here is CSVGPGQALNTEAFF. The DNA of the CDR3 is TGCAGCGTTGGACCGGGACAGGCGCTGAACACTGAAGCTTTCTTT. The chain has TRBV29-1 and TRBJ1-1, with 8 nucleotides matching TRBD1. CDR3 size: 15 residues. Germline CDR1 SQVTM, CDR2 ANQGSEA. With V trimmed by 4 bases and J by 0 bases, 7 bases remained unmatched.

The V call is TRBV6-4, the J call TRBJ1-4; 7 bases align to TRBD1. The CDR3 spans 13 residues. Germline V CDR1 and CDR2: MRHNA, SNTAGT. Trimming removed 6 bases from V and 7 bases from J; junction bases left unmatched: 5. For the CDR3, the DNA is TGTGCCAGCAGGCGGGACAGCGGTGAAAAACTGTTTTTT. It encodes CASRRDSGEKLFF.

This chain joins TRBV28 and TRBJ1-1; D is uncertain. This CDR3 is built from 19 residues. The V end lost 3 bases, the J end lost 5 bases, and 28 bases lay between the germline ends. Germline V gene lookup returns CDR1 MDHEN and CDR2 SYDVKM. Here the CDR3 DNA reads TGTGCCAGCAGTTTTCTGGGCGTTAGTCGTTTTAGATCCCGAACTGAAGCTTTCTTT. Amino acid sequence: CASSFLGVSRFRSRTEAFF.

The chain links TRBV7-2 to TRBJ2-3, with 9 bases identical to TRBD1. Germline V gives CDR1 SGHTA, CDR2 FQGNSA. CDR3 size: 15 residues. The V and J ends lost 3 bases and 0 bases, in that order; junction bases with no gene match: 1. The CDR3 region is CASSFDRGSTDTQYF. CDR3 DNA: TGTGCCAGCAGCTTCGACAGGGGGAGCACAGATACGCAGTATTTT.

The chain combines TRBV4-3 with TRBJ2-7; D assignment may be TRBD1 or TRBD2 (5 bases each). Germline V gene lookup returns CDR1 LGHNA and CDR2 YSLEER. The CDR3 sequence is 16 residues long. The germline V and J ends were trimmed by 2 bases and 1 base, with 15 bases remaining between them. This CDR3 is CASSQNPGRQSYEQYF. The CDR3 bases are TGCGCCAGCAGCCAAAACCCGGGGCGTCAGTCCTACGAGCAGTACTTC.

V is TRBV30 and J is TRBJ2-7; 8 bases are a match to TRBD1. V shed 5 bases, J shed 0 bases, and the junction held 3 bases outside the gene matches. The CDR3 runs 13 residues. Germline CDR1 reads GTSNPN; CDR2 reads SVGIG (reference sequence). This chain's CDR3 is CAWDTGGSYEQYF. The CDR3 DNA reads TGTGCCTGGGATACAGGGGGCTCCTACGAGCAGTACTTC. The variable domain in full, with the rest retrieved from reference TRBV30 and TRBJ2-7, is SQTIHQWPATLVQPVGSPLSLECTVEGTSNPNLYWYRQAAGRGLQLLFYSVGIGQISSEVPQNLSASRPQDRQFILSSKKLLLSDSGFYLCAWDTGGSYEQYFGPGTRLTVT.

The V gene is TRBV5-4, the J gene TRBJ2-5; D is perhaps TRBD2 (6 bases). CDR3 length: 15 residues. The V gene lost 4 bases and the J gene lost 2 bases, with 15 bases spanning the gap. The germline V gene encodes CDR1 SGHNT and CDR2 YYREEE (reference sequence). In DNA, the CDR3 is TGTGCCAGCAGCGGCGGGACTCTACATCAAGAGACCCAGTACTTC. Its protein product is CASSGGTLHQETQYF.

The chain links TRBV9 to TRBJ1-1; D unresolved. The CDR3 contains 13 residues. V dropped 0 bases and J dropped 4 bases, with 7 bases sitting between them. Germline loops: CDR1 SGDLS, CDR2 YYNGEE. The CDR3 is CASSVASTTEAFF. CDR3 nucleotide sequence: TGTGCCAGCAGCGTAGCCAGTACCACTGAAGCTTTCTTT.

The chain couples TRBV6-2 or TRBV6-3 to TRBJ2-7, with 7 bases fitting TRBD1. V lost 5 bases, J lost 3 bases, and 7 bases stayed unmatched. The CDR3 totals 14 residues. Germline CDR1 MNHEY, CDR2 SVGEGT. The chain's CDR3 is CASSTMDRSYEQYF. In DNA form, the CDR3 reads TGTGCCAGCAGTACCATGGACAGGAGCTACGAGCAGTACTTC.

The V and J genes are TRBV5-1 and TRBJ1-1; TRBD1 agrees at 7 bases. The CDR3 sequence is 14 residues long. Unmatched junction bases numbered 9, after V lost 2 bases and J lost 8 bases. CDR1 SGHRS and CDR2 YFSETQ come from the germline V gene. The CDR3 region is CASSLTNGQAEAFF. In nucleotides, the CDR3 is TGCGCCAGCAGCTTAACCAATGGACAGGCCGAAGCTTTCTTT.

The V gene is TRBV5-6, the J gene TRBJ2-2, with unresolved D. Germline assignment: CDR1 SGHDT and CDR2 YYEEEE. Between the trimmed V and J ends, which lost 0 bases and 4 bases, there was a span of 7 bases. The CDR3 consists of 14 residues. The chain's CDR3 is CASSLDSGTGELFF. In DNA form, the CDR3 reads TGTGCCAGCAGCTTGGATTCAGGCACCGGGGAGCTGTTTTTT.

The V gene is TRBV5-1, the J gene TRBJ1-1; D is ambiguous. Germline V lookup: CDR1 SGHRS, CDR2 YFSETQ. Trimming shortened V by 3 bases and J by 4 bases, and 16 bases separated the two germline ends. The CDR3 is 15 amino acids. The CDR3 region is CASSSRPLLGTEAFF. The CDR3 DNA is TGCGCCAGCAGCTCCCGACCCCTTTTGGGCACTGAAGCTTTCTTT. Full variable domain (remainder filled in from reference TRBV5-1 and TRBJ1-1): KAGVTQTPRYLIKTRGQQVTLSCSPISGHRSVSWYQQTPGQGLQFLFEYFSETQRNKGNFPGRFSGRQFSNSRSEMNVSTLELGDSALYLCASSSRPLLGTEAFFGQGTRLTVV.

This clone occurred once. This chain joins TRBV27 and TRBJ1-6, with a weak D call TRBD1 (5 bases). V lost 4 bases to trimming and J lost 7 bases, with 14 bases between them. The germline CDR1 and CDR2 sequences are MNHEY and SMNVEV (reference sequence). There are 15 residues in the CDR3. The CDR3: CASSSPGRRNSPLHF. The CDR3 coding sequence is TGTGCCAGCAGTTCTCCGGGACGACGGAATTCACCCCTCCACTTT.

J is TRBJ2-7 and V is TRBV7-2; unclear D gene. This CDR3 contains 12 residues. Germline values: CDR1 SGHTA, CDR2 FQGNSA. V was clipped by 1 base and J by 3 bases, with 4 bases between them. This chain's CDR3 is CASSLGFYEQYF. As DNA, the CDR3 is TGTGCCAGCAGCTTAGGGTTCTACGAGCAGTACTTC.

The chain joins TRBV5-4 to TRBJ2-7; D possibly corresponds to TRBD2 (6 bases). V was shortened by 1 base and J by 4 bases, with 12 bases between the two germline ends. There are 14 residues in the CDR3. The germline V gene has CDR1 SGHNT and CDR2 YYREEE (reference sequence). For the CDR3, the DNA is TGTGCCAGCAGCTTGCGAGCAGCGGGTTACGAGCAGTACTTC. Translation gives CASSLRAAGYEQYF.

The V and J genes are TRBV25-1 and TRBJ1-1, with a possible D match to TRBD1 (6 bases). CDR1 and CDR2 (germline): MGHDK, SYGVNS. CDR3 length equals 13 residues. Trimming pared 7 bases from V and 7 bases from J, leaving 16 bases between. The CDR3 coding sequence is TGTGCCAGCATCCAGCTAGGGACAAGTGAAGCTTTCTTT. It encodes CASIQLGTSEAFF.

The V and J genes are TRBV5-4 and TRBJ2-5; TRBD1 aligns across 7 bases. This CDR3 comprises 16 residues. Germline CDR1 is SGHNT and CDR2 is YYREEE (reference sequence). J was trimmed by 4 bases and V by 4 bases; bases with no gene match: 13. CDR3 residues: CASSHEFTGELETQYF. Written as DNA, the CDR3 is TGTGCCAGCAGCCACGAATTTACAGGGGAACTAGAGACCCAGTACTTC.

This chain links TRBV5-1 with TRBJ1-2; the D is unclear. Germline V gives CDR1 SGHRS, CDR2 YFSETQ. CDR3 length equals 14 residues. V gave up 0 bases and J gave up 6 bases, with 12 bases separating them. Here the CDR3 reads CASSLADPRDGYTF. The CDR3 coding sequence is TGCGCCAGCAGCTTGGCGGACCCGAGAGATGGCTACACCTTC.